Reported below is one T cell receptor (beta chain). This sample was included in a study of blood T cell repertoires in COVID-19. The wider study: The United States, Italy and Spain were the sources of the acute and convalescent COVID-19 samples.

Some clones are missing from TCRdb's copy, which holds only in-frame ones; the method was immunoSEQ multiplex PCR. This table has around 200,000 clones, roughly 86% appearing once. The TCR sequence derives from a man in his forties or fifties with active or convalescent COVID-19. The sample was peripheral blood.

CDR3 sequence reads: CASSREQGAVGEQFF. In DNA form, the CDR3 reads TGTGCCAGCAGCCGGGAGCAGGGGGCCGTTGGTGAGCAGTTCTTC. The chain combines TRBV6-4 with TRBJ2-1, with 8 bases that match TRBD1. The CDR3 is 15 residues long. Germline values: CDR1 MRHNA, CDR2 SNTAGT. J gave up 9 bases and V 6 bases, and 13 bases lay outside the gene matches.